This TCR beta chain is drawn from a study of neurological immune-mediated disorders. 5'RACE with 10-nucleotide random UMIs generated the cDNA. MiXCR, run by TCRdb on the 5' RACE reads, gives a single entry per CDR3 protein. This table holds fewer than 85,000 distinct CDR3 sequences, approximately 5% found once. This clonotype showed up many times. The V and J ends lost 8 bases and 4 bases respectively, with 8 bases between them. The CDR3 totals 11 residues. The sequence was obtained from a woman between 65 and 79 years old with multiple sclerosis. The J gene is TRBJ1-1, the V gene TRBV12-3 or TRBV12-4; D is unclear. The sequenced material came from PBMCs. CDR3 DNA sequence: TGTGCCAGCGAGAGGATCACTGAAGCTTTCTTT. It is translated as CASERITEAFF.